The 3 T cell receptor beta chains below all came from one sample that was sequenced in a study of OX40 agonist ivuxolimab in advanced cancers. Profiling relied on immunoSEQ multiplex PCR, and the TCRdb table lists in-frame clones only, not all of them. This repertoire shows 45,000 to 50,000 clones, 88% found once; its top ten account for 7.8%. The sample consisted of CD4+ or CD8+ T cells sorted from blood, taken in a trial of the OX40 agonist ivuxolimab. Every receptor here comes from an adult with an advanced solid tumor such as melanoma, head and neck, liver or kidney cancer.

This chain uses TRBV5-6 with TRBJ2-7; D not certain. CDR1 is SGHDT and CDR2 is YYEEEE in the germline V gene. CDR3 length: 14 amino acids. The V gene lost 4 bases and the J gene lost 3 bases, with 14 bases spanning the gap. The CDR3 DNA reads TGTGCCAGCAGCAAAACCGGACGGAACTACGAGCAGTACTTC. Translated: CASSKTGRNYEQYF. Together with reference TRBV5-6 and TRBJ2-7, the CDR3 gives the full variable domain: DAGVTQSPTHLIKTRGQQVTLRCSPKSGHDTVSWYQQALGQGPQFIFQYYEEEERQRGNFPDRFSGHQFPNYSSELNVNALLLGDSALYLCASSKTGRNYEQYFGPGTRLTVT.

This CDR3 is CASRRSGGTTDTQYF. The CDR3 coding sequence is TGTGCCAGCAGGAGGAGCGGGGGCACCACAGATACGCAGTATTTT. The V call is TRBV11-2, the J call TRBJ2-3; 8 nucleotides line up with TRBD2. The CDR3 covers 15 residues. With V trimmed by 6 bases and J by 2 bases, 7 bases remained unmatched. Germline V CDR1 and CDR2: SGHAT, FQNNGV.

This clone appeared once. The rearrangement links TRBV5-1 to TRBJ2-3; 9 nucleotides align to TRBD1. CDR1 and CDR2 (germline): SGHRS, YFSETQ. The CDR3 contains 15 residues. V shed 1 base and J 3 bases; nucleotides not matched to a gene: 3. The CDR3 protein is CASSLTGGWTDTQYF. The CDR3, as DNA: TGCGCCAGCAGCTTGACAGGGGGCTGGACAGATACGCAGTATTTT.